This TCR beta chain was sequenced for a study of long-term antiretroviral therapy in people with HIV. General observations from the study: Compared with controls, HIV repertoires showed narrower CDR3 length ranges. There were no data on ART adherence, viral resistance or therapy changes, a gap that limits inferences about post-ART repertoire changes.

Concerning this clone itself: Its target is unknown.

An immunoSEQ assay, version v3.0, was performed at survey level. Method: immunoSEQ multiplex PCR; TCRdb's copy keeps in-frame clones and lacks some. The sample shows tens of thousands of clones, roughly 88% of them seen only once. Germline V gene data show CDR1 as SGHRS and CDR2 as YFSETQ. The trim removed 0 bases at V and 6 bases at J, leaving 5 bases unmatched. This CDR3 has 15 amino acids. The sequence was collected from a man between 18 and 29 years old with HIV. The chain joins TRBV5-1 to TRBJ2-3, with 9 positions matching TRBD2. Sequenced material: unsorted PBMCs, taken 0.1 years before starting antiretroviral therapy. This chain's CDR3 is CASSLGLAARDTQYF. CDR3 DNA: TGCGCCAGCAGCTTGGGACTAGCGGCTAGGGATACGCAGTATTTT.